Presented here are 25 T cell receptor beta chains from one specimen sequenced in a study of OX40 agonist ivuxolimab in advanced cancers. Sequenced by immunoSEQ multiplex PCR; TCRdb stores in-frame clones only, minus some. The sample has 55,000 to 90,000 clones, about 90% seen once. The sequenced sample was CD4+ or CD8+ T cells sorted from blood, obtained in a trial of the OX40 agonist ivuxolimab. The source is an adult with an advanced solid tumor such as melanoma, head and neck, liver or kidney cancer.

J is TRBJ2-1 and V is TRBV5-5, with a possible D match to TRBD1 (6 bases). V was cut by 6 bases and J by 3 bases, with 19 bases left in between. Germline lookup yields CDR1 SGHKS and CDR2 YYEKEE (reference sequence). The CDR3 extends over 16 amino acids. In DNA form, the CDR3 reads TGTGCCAGCACCTTTGGCCTAGGACAGAACTACAATGAGCAGTTCTTC. It translates to CASTFGLGQNYNEQFF.

V and J are TRBV28 and TRBJ2-5, with D uncertain. This CDR3 comprises 12 residues. Germline assignment: CDR1 MDHEN and CDR2 SYDVKM. Trimming cost V 6 bases and J 2 bases, with 7 bases left between them. CDR3 DNA sequence: TGTGCCAGCAGCCTGGTTCAAGAGACCCAGTACTTC. As protein: CASSLVQETQYF.

The V gene is TRBV5-4, the J gene TRBJ2-5, with D perhaps given as TRBD1 or TRBD2 (7 bases each). The CDR3 runs to 14 residues. Per the germline V gene, CDR1 is SGHNT and CDR2 is YYREEE (reference sequence). Trimming shortened V by 3 bases and J by 2 bases, and 11 bases separated the two germline ends. CDR3 loop: CASSSQGGQETQYF. As DNA, the CDR3 is TGTGCCAGCAGCTCCCAGGGGGGGCAAGAGACCCAGTACTTC.

The DNA of the CDR3 is TGTGCCAGCAGATCTGGACAGGGGGAATCACCCCTCCACTTT. Amino acids: CASRSGQGESPLHF. V and J are TRBV27 and TRBJ1-6, with TRBD1 identical over 10 bases. V lost 6 bases, J lost 10 bases, and 6 bases stayed unmatched. This CDR3 is built from 14 residues. The germline V gene has CDR1 MNHEY and CDR2 SMNVEV (reference sequence).

The chain uses TRBV5-4 and TRBJ1-4; D remains unclear. With 0 bases removed from V and 7 bases from J, the gap between germline ends came to 10 bases. This CDR3 is 14 amino acids long. Germline CDR1 SGHNT, CDR2 YYREEE (reference sequence). This CDR3 reads CASSLGGVFEKLFF. The CDR3 DNA reads TGTGCCAGCAGCTTGGGCGGAGTGTTTGAAAAACTGTTTTTT.

V gene TRBV6-1 combines with J gene TRBJ2-5; D remains ambiguous. V shed 7 bases and J shed 5 bases, with 8 bases lying between them. This CDR3 contains 11 residues. In germline, CDR1 is MNHNS, CDR2 SASEGT. CDR3 sequence: CASTERETQYF. In nucleotides, the CDR3 is TGTGCCAGCACCGAAAGGGAGACCCAGTACTTC.

The rearrangement uses TRBV5-4 and TRBJ2-1; D is perhaps TRBD2 (5 bases). The germline V and J ends were trimmed by 4 bases and 0 bases, with 17 bases remaining between them. Per the germline V gene, CDR1 is SGHNT and CDR2 is YYREEE (reference sequence). This CDR3 is 17 amino acids long. The CDR3 DNA reads TGTGCCAGCAGCCCTGAAGGAGGCTGGAGCTCCTACAATGAGCAGTTCTTC. Protein: CASSPEGGWSSYNEQFF.

Of note for this clone: An end of the junction does not agree with germline; a read error may underlie this. The chain uses TRBV5-4 and TRBJ2-3; weak D call: TRBD1 (6 bases). Per the germline V gene, CDR1 is SGHNT and CDR2 is YYREEE (reference sequence). This CDR3 comprises 13 residues. The CDR3 sequence is CASSLVSGQVRHF. Written as DNA, the CDR3 is TGTGCCAGCAGCTTGGTGTCGGGACAAGTTCGGCATTTT.

The V call is TRBV7-9, the J call TRBJ2-2; D may correspond to TRBD1 or TRBD2 (5 bases each). The germline V gene has CDR1 SEHNR and CDR2 FQNEAQ (reference sequence). There are 16 residues in the CDR3. The germline V and J ends were trimmed by 5 bases and 2 bases, with 15 bases remaining between them. CDR3 in amino acids: CASSLAWGPNTGELFF. The CDR3 nucleotides are TGTGCCAGCAGCCTTGCGTGGGGACCAAACACCGGGGAGCTGTTTTTT.

J is TRBJ2-1 and V is TRBV18; D is uncertain. Germline V gene data show CDR1 as KGHSH and CDR2 as LQKENI. V shed 3 bases and J shed 8 bases, with 17 bases lying between them. The CDR3 is made up of 15 amino acids. The CDR3 region is CASSPPGYLLDEQFF. In DNA form, the CDR3 reads TGTGCCAGCTCACCCCCTGGCTACCTCCTTGATGAGCAGTTCTTC.

As for this clone: At one end the junction does not follow the germline gene, possibly because of a read error. The CDR3 nucleotides are TGTGCTAGCAGCTTCAAGCGGGGGTACTACAATGAGCAGTTCTTC. This sequence encodes CASSFKRGYYNEQFF. The rearrangement joins TRBV7-7 to TRBJ2-1; 8 bases map to TRBD2. The CDR3 loop spans 15 amino acids. CDR1 SSHAT and CDR2 FNYEAQ come from the germline V gene (reference sequence). Filled out from reference TRBV7-7 and TRBJ2-1, the complete variable domain reads GAGVSQSPRYKVTKRGQDVTLRCDPISSHATLYWYQQALGQGPEFLTYFNYEAQPDKSGLPSDRFSAERPEGSISTLTIQRTEQRDSAMYRCASSFKRGYYNEQFFGPGTRLTVL.

The CDR3: CASSADRNYGYTF. The CDR3 bases are TGTGCCAGCAGCGCGGACAGGAACTATGGCTACACCTTC. This chain uses TRBV7-2 with TRBJ1-2, with 7 bases aligning to TRBD1. The germline gives CDR1 SGHTA, CDR2 FQGNSA. CDR3 length: 13 residues. The J segment lost 2 bases and the V segment lost 5 bases, leaving 2 bases of the junction unmatched.

The V and J genes are TRBV28 and TRBJ1-1; no firm D call. The CDR3 loop spans 12 amino acids. Looked up from germline, CDR1 is MDHEN and CDR2 is SYDVKM. V lost 2 bases and J lost 9, with 10 bases in between. Here the CDR3 DNA reads TGTGCCAGCAGTTTAGGTCCGGCCCAAGCTTTCTTT. Its protein product is CASSLGPAQAFF.

J is TRBJ1-4 and V is TRBV9; 10 bases match TRBD1. Germline CDR1 reads SGDLS; CDR2 reads YYNGEE. Losses at the gene ends were 4 bases for V and 8 bases for J; bases not matched to a gene: 8. The CDR3 runs 15 residues. The CDR3 coding sequence is TGTGCCAGCAGCCCCCGACAGGGGGCGCCGGAAAAACTGTTTTTT. Translation gives CASSPRQGAPEKLFF.

The chain couples TRBV6-6 to TRBJ1-2; 8 bases are a match to TRBD1. J was trimmed by 2 bases and V by 4 bases; bases with no gene match: 3. The germline V gene has CDR1 MNHNY and CDR2 SVGAGI (reference sequence). CDR3 length: 14 residues. This chain's CDR3 is CASSFPGGNYGYTF. The CDR3 DNA reads as TGTGCCAGCAGTTTCCCAGGGGGCAACTATGGCTACACCTTC.

J is TRBJ1-1 and V is TRBV27, with a weak D call TRBD1 (5 bases). The CDR3 contains 13 residues. Germline values: CDR1 MNHEY, CDR2 SMNVEV (reference sequence). V lost 5 bases, J lost 6 bases, and 13 bases lay in between. The CDR3 sequence: CASSAQGFPEAFF. The CDR3 DNA reads TGTGCCAGCAGTGCCCAGGGTTTCCCTGAAGCTTTCTTT.

This chain uses TRBV19 with TRBJ1-1; 7 nucleotides agree with TRBD1. V was clipped by 7 bases and J by 0 bases; unmatched bases: 5. The CDR3 sequence is 14 residues long. The germline V gene encodes CDR1 LNHDA and CDR2 SQIVND (reference sequence). CDR3 in DNA: TGTGCCAGTATTCGGGACAGCATGAACACTGAAGCTTTCTTT. This translates into CASIRDSMNTEAFF.

The chain carries TRBV7-3 and TRBJ2-3; the D gene is possibly TRBD2 (5 bases). Trimming took off 5 bases at V and 0 bases at J, with 12 bases between the two ends. Germline CDR1 is SGHTA and CDR2 is FQGTGA. The CDR3 is 15 residues long. The CDR3 loop reads CASSPLALSTDTQYF. CDR3 in DNA: TGTGCCAGCAGCCCCCTAGCCCTAAGCACAGATACGCAGTATTTT.

The chain couples TRBV6-1 to TRBJ2-7, with D unclear. Germline CDR1 reads MNHNS; CDR2 reads SASEGT. The V gene lost 3 bases and the J gene lost 3 bases, with 9 bases spanning the gap. CDR3 length equals 13 residues. The CDR3 region has the DNA TGTGCCAGCAGTGACAACGGTGGCTACGAGCAGTACTTC. Translation: CASSDNGGYEQYF.

This clone occurred once. The CDR3, as DNA: TGTGCCAGCAGCTCCGTGAGGGACGACGAGCAGTACTTC. It yields the protein CASSSVRDDEQYF. The gene calls are TRBV25-1 and TRBJ2-7; the D gene could be TRBD1 or TRBD2 (5 bases each). This CDR3 contains 13 residues. Germline-derived CDR1 and CDR2 are MGHDK and SYGVNS. The ends were cut back, 6 bases at V and 5 bases at J, with 14 bases in the middle.

V gene TRBV11-3 combines with J gene TRBJ2-1; 9 bases fit TRBD2. Germline values: CDR1 SGHNT, CDR2 YENEEA. The CDR3 covers 15 residues. The V segment lost 5 bases and the J segment 9 bases; nucleotides outside the gene matches: 11. The CDR3, as DNA: TGTGCCAGCAGCCCAGACCCTTCAGCGGGAGGTGAGCAGTTCTTC. It yields the protein CASSPDPSAGGEQFF.

This chain joins TRBV7-6 and TRBJ1-1; D gene ambiguous. CDR3 length equals 13 residues. The ends were cut back, 5 bases at V and 7 bases at J, with 14 bases in the middle. In germline, CDR1 is SGHVS, CDR2 FNYEAQ. CDR3 amino acids: CASSLKGLSEAFF. DNA for the CDR3: TGTGCCAGCAGCCTCAAGGGATTGAGTGAAGCTTTCTTT.

The J gene is TRBJ2-7, the V gene TRBV28; D possibly matches TRBD1 or TRBD2 (7 bases each). The CDR3 consists of 16 residues. Germline values: CDR1 MDHEN, CDR2 SYDVKM. Trimming shortened V by 5 bases and J by 5 bases, and 22 bases separated the two germline ends. The CDR3 is CASSTYRQGGGDEQYF. For the CDR3, the DNA is TGTGCCAGCAGTACCTACAGACAGGGAGGGGGTGACGAGCAGTACTTC. Filled out from reference TRBV28 and TRBJ2-7, the complete variable domain reads DVKVTQSSRYLVKRTGEKVFLECVQDMDHENMFWYRQDPGLGLRLIYFSYDVKMKEKGDIPEGYSVSREKKERFSLILESASTNQTSMYLCASSTYRQGGGDEQYFGPGTRLTVT.

This chain uses TRBV19 with TRBJ2-7; D is unresolved. The CDR3 totals 15 residues. V was pared by 3 bases and J by 2 bases, with 14 bases between. From germline, CDR1 is LNHDA and CDR2 SQIVND (reference sequence). The DNA of the CDR3 is TGTGCCAGTAGTATGGGATTCGGCTTCACCTACGAGCAGTACTTC. It specifies CASSMGFGFTYEQYF.

The chain couples TRBV6-1 to TRBJ1-5; a possible D gene is TRBD1 (5 bases). CDR3 size: 15 residues. Trimming took 3 bases from V and 2 from J, leaving 11 bases between them. The germline V gene encodes CDR1 MNHNS and CDR2 SASEGT. CDR3 in amino acids: CASSEVRGRNQPQHF. Here the CDR3 DNA reads TGTGCCAGCAGTGAGGTTAGGGGCCGCAATCAGCCCCAGCATTTT.